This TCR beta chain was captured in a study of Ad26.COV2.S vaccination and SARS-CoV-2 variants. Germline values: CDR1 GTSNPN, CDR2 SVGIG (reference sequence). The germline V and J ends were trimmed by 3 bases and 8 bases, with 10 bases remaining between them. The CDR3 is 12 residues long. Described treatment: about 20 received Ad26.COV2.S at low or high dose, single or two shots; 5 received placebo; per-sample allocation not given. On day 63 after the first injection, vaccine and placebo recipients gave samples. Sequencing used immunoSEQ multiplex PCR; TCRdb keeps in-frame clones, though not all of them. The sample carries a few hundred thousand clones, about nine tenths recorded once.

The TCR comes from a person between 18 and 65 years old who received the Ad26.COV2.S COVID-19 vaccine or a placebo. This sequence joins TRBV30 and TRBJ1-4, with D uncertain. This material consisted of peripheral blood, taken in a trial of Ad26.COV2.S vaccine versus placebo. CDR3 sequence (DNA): TGTGCCTGGAGCCCGGTTTGGGAAAAACTGTTTTTT. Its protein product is CAWSPVWEKLFF.